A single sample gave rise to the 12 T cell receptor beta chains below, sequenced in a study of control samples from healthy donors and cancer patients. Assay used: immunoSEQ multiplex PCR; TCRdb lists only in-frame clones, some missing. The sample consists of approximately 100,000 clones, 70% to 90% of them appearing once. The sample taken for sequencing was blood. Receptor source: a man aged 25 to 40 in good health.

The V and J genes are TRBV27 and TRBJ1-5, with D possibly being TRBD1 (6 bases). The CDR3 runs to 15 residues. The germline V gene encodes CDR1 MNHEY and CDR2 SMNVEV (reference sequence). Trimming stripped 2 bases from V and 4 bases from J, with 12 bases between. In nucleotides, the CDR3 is TGTGCCAGCAGTTTACGAGGGGGAGGAAATCAGCCCCAGCATTTT. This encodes CASSLRGGGNQPQHF.

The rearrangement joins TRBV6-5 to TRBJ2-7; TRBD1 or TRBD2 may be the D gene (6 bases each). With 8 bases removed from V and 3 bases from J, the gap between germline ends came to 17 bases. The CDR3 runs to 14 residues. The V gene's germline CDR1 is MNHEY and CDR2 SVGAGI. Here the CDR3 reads CASRRDIYGYEQYF. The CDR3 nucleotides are TGTGCCAGCCGGCGGGACATTTACGGCTACGAGCAGTACTTC.

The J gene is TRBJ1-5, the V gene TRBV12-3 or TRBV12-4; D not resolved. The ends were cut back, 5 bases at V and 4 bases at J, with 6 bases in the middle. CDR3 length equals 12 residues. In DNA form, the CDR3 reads TGTGCCAGCAGTGTAGGAAATCAGCCCCAGCATTTT. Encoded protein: CASSVGNQPQHF.

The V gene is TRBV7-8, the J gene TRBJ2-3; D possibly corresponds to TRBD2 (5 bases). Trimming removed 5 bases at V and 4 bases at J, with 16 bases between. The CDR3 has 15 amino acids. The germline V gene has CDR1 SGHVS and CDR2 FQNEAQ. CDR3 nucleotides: TGTGCCAGCAGCCCAGGAGGCGGGTATCCAGATACGCAGTATTTT. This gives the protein CASSPGGGYPDTQYF.

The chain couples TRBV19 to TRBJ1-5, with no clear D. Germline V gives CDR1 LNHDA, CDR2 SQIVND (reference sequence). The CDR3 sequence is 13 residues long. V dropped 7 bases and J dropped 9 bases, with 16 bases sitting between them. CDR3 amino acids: CASTTEPYLPQHF. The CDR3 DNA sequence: TGTGCCAGTACTACAGAACCCTATCTGCCCCAGCATTTT.

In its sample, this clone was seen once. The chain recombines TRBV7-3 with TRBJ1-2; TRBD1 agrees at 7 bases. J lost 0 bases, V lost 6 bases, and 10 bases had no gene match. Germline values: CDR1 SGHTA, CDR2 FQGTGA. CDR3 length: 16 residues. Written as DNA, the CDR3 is TGTGCCAGCAGTCCGACAGGGCCCCTAGCTAACTATGGCTACACCTTC. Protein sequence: CASSPTGPLANYGYTF.

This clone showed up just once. The CDR3, as DNA: TGTGCCAGCAGCCAAAAAAAATCCGGGTGGACTAGCGGGAAACAAGAGACCCAGTACTTC. Amino acid sequence: CASSQKKSGWTSGKQETQYF. This chain links TRBV4-2 with TRBJ2-5, with 12 bases aligning to TRBD2. This CDR3 comprises 20 residues. Losses at the gene ends were 2 bases for V and 2 bases for J; bases not matched to a gene: 15. The V gene's germline CDR1 is LGHNA and CDR2 YNFKEQ.

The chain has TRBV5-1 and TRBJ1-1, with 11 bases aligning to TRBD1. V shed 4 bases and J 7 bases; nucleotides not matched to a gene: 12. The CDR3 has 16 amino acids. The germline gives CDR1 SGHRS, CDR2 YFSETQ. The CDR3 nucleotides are TGCGCCAGCAGCCGTGTCGGACAGGGGGCCGAGAGTGAAGCTTTCTTT. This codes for CASSRVGQGAESEAFF. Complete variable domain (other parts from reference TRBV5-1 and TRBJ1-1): KAGVTQTPRYLIKTRGQQVTLSCSPISGHRSVSWYQQTPGQGLQFLFEYFSETQRNKGNFPGRFSGRQFSNSRSEMNVSTLELGDSALYLCASSRVGQGAESEAFFGQGTRLTVV.

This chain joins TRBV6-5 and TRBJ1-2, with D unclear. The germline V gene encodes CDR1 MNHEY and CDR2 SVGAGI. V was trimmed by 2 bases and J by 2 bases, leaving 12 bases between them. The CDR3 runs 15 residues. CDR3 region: CASSYTTGTNYGYTF. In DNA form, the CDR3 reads TGTGCCAGCAGTTACACGACGGGCACCAACTATGGCTACACCTTC.

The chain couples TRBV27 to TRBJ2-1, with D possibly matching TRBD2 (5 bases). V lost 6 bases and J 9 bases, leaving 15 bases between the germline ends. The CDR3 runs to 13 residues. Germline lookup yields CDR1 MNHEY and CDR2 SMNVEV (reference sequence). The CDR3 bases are TGTGCCAGCAGCCCTACGGGGAGCGTTGAGCAGTTCTTC. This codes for CASSPTGSVEQFF.

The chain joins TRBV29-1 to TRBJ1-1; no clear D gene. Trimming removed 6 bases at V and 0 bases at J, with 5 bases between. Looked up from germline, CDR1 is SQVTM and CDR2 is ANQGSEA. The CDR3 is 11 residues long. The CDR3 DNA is TGCAGCGTCGGAGTGAACACTGAAGCTTTCTTT. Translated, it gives CSVGVNTEAFF.

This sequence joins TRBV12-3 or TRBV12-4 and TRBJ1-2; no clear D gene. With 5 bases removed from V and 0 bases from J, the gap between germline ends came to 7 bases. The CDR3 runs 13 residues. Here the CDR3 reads CASSRAANYGYTF. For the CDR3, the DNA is TGTGCCAGCAGTCGGGCAGCTAACTATGGCTACACCTTC.